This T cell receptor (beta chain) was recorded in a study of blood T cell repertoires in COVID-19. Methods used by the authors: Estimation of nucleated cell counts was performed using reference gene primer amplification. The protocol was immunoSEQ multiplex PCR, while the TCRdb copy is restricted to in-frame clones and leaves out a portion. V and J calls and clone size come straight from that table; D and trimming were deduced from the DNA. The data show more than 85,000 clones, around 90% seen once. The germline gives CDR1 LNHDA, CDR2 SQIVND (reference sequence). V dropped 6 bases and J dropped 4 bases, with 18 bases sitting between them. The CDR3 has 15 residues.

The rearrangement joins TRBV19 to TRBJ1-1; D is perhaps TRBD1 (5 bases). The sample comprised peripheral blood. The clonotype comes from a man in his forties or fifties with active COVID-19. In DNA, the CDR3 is TGTGCCAGTAGATCCATGGGCCTGGGGGGCACTGAAGCTTTCTTT. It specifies CASRSMGLGGTEAFF.